The next 14 T cell receptor beta chains were all read from a single sample in a study of early T cells in non-severe SARS-CoV-2 infection. TCRdb ran MiXCR on the 5' RACE reads and lists one entry per CDR3 protein. The sample consists of nearly 45,000 distinct CDR3 sequences, around a tenth of them appearing once. Sequenced sample: whole blood. All receptors come from an adult who was a healthcare worker with PCR-confirmed SARS-CoV-2 infection or an uninfected control (not recorded which).

Ten or more counts support this clonotype. J is TRBJ2-7 and V is TRBV27; 8 nucleotides line up with TRBD1. Losses at the gene ends were 5 bases for V and 2 bases for J; bases not matched to a gene: 8. Germline loops: CDR1 MNHEY, CDR2 SMNVEV (reference sequence). The CDR3 has 15 residues. The CDR3 spells CASSASGTGAYEQYF. CDR3 coding DNA: TGTGCCAGCAGTGCATCCGGGACAGGAGCCTACGAGCAGTACTTC.

This clonotype showed up just a few times. V usage is TRBV6-5 and J usage is TRBJ1-5; D not resolved. CDR1 and CDR2 from the germline V gene are MNHEY and SVGAGI. The CDR3 is made up of 15 amino acids. The germline V and J ends were trimmed by 2 bases and 0 bases, with 8 bases remaining between them. CDR3 DNA: TGTGCCAGCAGTTACACACATGATAGCAATCAGCCCCAGCATTTT. Translation gives CASSYTHDSNQPQHF.

This sequence joins TRBV7-6 and TRBJ2-3; D gene uncertain. This CDR3 region has 13 residues. The ends were cut back, 9 bases at V and 0 bases at J, with 10 bases in the middle. CDR1 is SGHVS and CDR2 is FNYEAQ in the germline V gene. CDR3 DNA: TGTGCCAGTCGGGCGATGAGCACAGATACGCAGTATTTT. This encodes CASRAMSTDTQYF.

This clonotype has a handful of counts. The V gene is TRBV7-3, the J gene TRBJ2-1; maybe TRBD2 (5 bases). The V and J ends lost 5 bases and 9 bases respectively, with 14 bases between them. The germline gives CDR1 SGHTA, CDR2 FQGTGA. The CDR3 spans 13 residues. The DNA of the CDR3 is TGTGCCAGCAGCCCAAGAATAGCGCCTGAGCAGTTCTTC. Amino acids: CASSPRIAPEQFF.

The rearrangement joins TRBV20-1 to TRBJ1-3; no clear D gene. The CDR3 length is 13 residues. Trimming took off 7 bases at V and 0 bases at J, with 10 bases between the two ends. In germline, CDR1 is DFQATT, CDR2 SNEGSKA (reference sequence). The CDR3 nucleotides are TGCAGTGTCTGGCGCAACTCTGGAAACACCATATATTTT. This translates into CSVWRNSGNTIYF.

This clonotype showed up just a few times. The V and J genes are TRBV12-3 or TRBV12-4 and TRBJ2-7, with D tentatively TRBD1 (6 bases). V dropped 6 bases and J dropped 1 base, with 16 bases sitting between them. The length of the CDR3 is 15 residues. This CDR3 is CASSLHDRRSYEQYF. CDR3 sequence (DNA): TGTGCCAGCAGCCTACACGACAGGAGATCCTACGAGCAGTACTTC.

This clonotype was seen many times. The V gene is TRBV29-1, the J gene TRBJ1-2, with TRBD1 matching over 7 bases. Germline V gives CDR1 SQVTM, CDR2 ANQGSEA. V trimming: 6 bases; J trimming: 6 bases; junction bases outside the gene matches: 4. The CDR3 covers 11 residues. The CDR3 spells CSVRGMNGYTF. CDR3 coding DNA: TGCAGCGTCAGGGGGATGAATGGCTACACCTTC.

This clonotype has more than one count but fewer than ten. The chain couples TRBV7-2 to TRBJ2-7; 7 positions agree with TRBD2. Trimming cost V 3 bases and J 7 bases; bases outside gene matches: 9. Germline V gene lookup returns CDR1 SGHTA and CDR2 FQGNSA. The CDR3 is 14 amino acids. The CDR3 here is CASSFETSLREQYF. As DNA, the CDR3 is TGTGCCAGCAGCTTCGAGACTAGCCTACGGGAGCAGTACTTC.

This clonotype has ten or more counts. The gene calls are TRBV6-2 or TRBV6-3 and TRBJ2-1; the D is unclear. CDR1 is MNHEY, CDR2 SVGEGT, per germline. CDR3 length: 17 amino acids. Trimming took off 0 bases at V and 0 bases at J, with 12 bases between the two ends. This CDR3 is CASSYSFGESSYNEQFF. The DNA of the CDR3 is TGTGCCAGCAGTTACTCTTTCGGCGAAAGCTCCTACAATGAGCAGTTCTTC.

The chain employs TRBV5-1 and TRBJ2-3; TRBD2 is a possible D gene (5 bases). This CDR3 has 16 residues. Trimming stripped 0 bases from V and 0 bases from J, with 11 bases between. The germline gives CDR1 SGHRS, CDR2 YFSETQ. The CDR3 coding sequence is TGCGCCAGCAGCTTGGAGGGAGACGGAAGCACAGATACGCAGTATTTT. This translates into CASSLEGDGSTDTQYF.

This clonotype was detected a few times. The rearrangement links TRBV28 to TRBJ2-7; 8 bases align to TRBD1. Losses at the gene ends were 4 bases for V and 7 bases for J; bases not matched to a gene: 6. From germline, CDR1 is MDHEN and CDR2 SYDVKM. The length of the CDR3 is 13 residues. CDR3 DNA: TGTGCCAGCAGTTCGGGACAGGTAATAGAGCAGTACTTC. Protein: CASSSGQVIEQYF.

This chain uses TRBV2 with TRBJ1-2, with D unclear. With 10 bases removed from V and 4 bases from J, the gap between germline ends came to 19 bases. Germline V gives CDR1 SNHLY, CDR2 FYNNEI. This CDR3 has 14 residues. The CDR3 DNA follows: TGTGCCATCACTAGGGCGGCCACGGCCTATGGCTACACCTTC. Its translation is CAITRAATAYGYTF.

This clonotype was seen only a few times. The rearrangement uses TRBV29-1 and TRBJ2-2, with TRBD1 as a possible D gene (6 bases). The V gene's germline CDR1 is SQVTM and CDR2 ANQGSEA. V lost 7 bases and J 1 base, leaving 16 bases between the germline ends. The CDR3 covers 15 residues. The CDR3 coding sequence is TGCAGCGCCGCCCAGCTACAGGGGAACACCGGGGAGCTGTTTTTT. The encoded protein is CSAAQLQGNTGELFF.

The chain carries TRBV4-3 and TRBJ2-1; the D gene could be TRBD1 or TRBD2 (5 bases each). Germline assignment: CDR1 LGHNA and CDR2 YSLEER. The length of the CDR3 is 13 residues. V was pared by 1 base and J by 12 bases, with 13 bases between. The CDR3 DNA is TGCGCCAGCAGCCAAGGTCTGGGGGAATGGCAGTTCTTC. This sequence encodes CASSQGLGEWQFF.